The rows below give T cell receptor beta chains drawn from one sample of a study of T-cell reconstitution after alpha-beta-depleted transplantation in children. One entry per CDR3 protein results from TCRdb running MiXCR on the PCR reads. The sample includes 200,000 to 250,000 distinct CDR3 sequences, approximately 10% of them seen just once. The sample consisted of PBMCs, taken before TCRalphabeta/CD19-depleted stem cell transplant. Source of these receptors: a child younger than two with acute myeloid leukemia, due to receive a stem cell transplant. Each CDR3 is given with its conserved first and last residue. Fields, in order: clone size, J gene, V gene, D gene, CDR3 protein, CDR3 DNA. A D gene is named only where the DNA matches it firmly. Size tells how often a clone was seen (once, few, many) or the class of an expanded clone, and some rows leave it out.

clone size: few
J gene: TRBJ1-2
V gene: TRBV5-1
D gene: .
CDR3 protein: CASSLAPPDYGYTF
CDR3 DNA: TGCGCCAGCAGCCTGGCCCCCCCAGACTATGGCTACACCTTC

clone size: few
J gene: TRBJ2-1
V gene: TRBV4-3
D gene: .
CDR3 protein: CASSQVSLPSYNEQFF
CDR3 DNA: TGCGCCAGCAGCCAAGTCAGCCTACCCTCCTACAATGAGCAGTTCTTC

clone size: once
J gene: TRBJ2-7
V gene: TRBV18
D gene: .
CDR3 protein: CASSPPGEPYEQYF
CDR3 DNA: TGTGCCAGCTCACCACCAGGGGAGCCCTACGAGCAGTACTTC

clone size: many
J gene: TRBJ2-1
V gene: TRBV5-1
D gene: TRBD2
CDR3 protein: CASSLSGSSGFNEQFF
CDR3 DNA: TGCGCCAGCAGCTTGTCGGGTTCTAGCGGTTTTAATGAGCAGTTCTTC

clone size: .
J gene: TRBJ1-2
V gene: TRBV30
D gene: TRBD1
CDR3 protein: CVSSDRGEGYTF
CDR3 DNA: TGTGTCTCCTCAGACAGGGGGGAAGGCTACACCTTC

clone size: many
J gene: TRBJ2-7
V gene: TRBV28
D gene: .
CDR3 protein: CASSNGGASSYEQYF
CDR3 DNA: TGTGCCAGCTCGAATGGCGGGGCGAGCTCCTACGAGCAGTACTTC

clone size: many
J gene: TRBJ2-7
V gene: TRBV7-8
D gene: .
CDR3 protein: CASSLGGGEQYF
CDR3 DNA: TGTGCCAGCAGCTTAGGGGGAGGCGAGCAGTACTTC

clone size: .
J gene: TRBJ2-1
V gene: TRBV20-1
D gene: .
CDR3 protein: CSAREAVLSYNEQFF
CDR3 DNA: TGCAGTGCTAGGGAAGCGGTCCTCTCCTACAATGAGCAGTTCTTC

clone size: .
J gene: TRBJ2-5
V gene: TRBV11-1
D gene: .
CDR3 protein: CASSSPGYDGQETQYF
CDR3 DNA: TGTGCCAGCAGCTCCCCAGGATACGACGGTCAAGAGACCCAGTACTTC

clone size: many
J gene: TRBJ2-3
V gene: TRBV7-3
D gene: .
CDR3 protein: CASSSPSGRLTDTQYF
CDR3 DNA: TGTGCCAGCAGCTCCCCCTCGGGACGGCTAACAGATACGCAGTATTTT

clone size: many
J gene: TRBJ2-5
V gene: TRBV28
D gene: .
CDR3 protein: CASSRDGETQYF
CDR3 DNA: TGTGCCAGCAGTAGGGACGGAGAGACCCAGTACTTC

clone size: many
J gene: TRBJ2-5
V gene: TRBV7-9
D gene: .
CDR3 protein: CAWGRKGGETQYF
CDR3 DNA: TGTGCCTGGGGGCGTAAGGGAGGGGAGACCCAGTACTTC

clone size: many
J gene: TRBJ1-1
V gene: TRBV6-5
D gene: .
CDR3 protein: CASTSQSRAFF
CDR3 DNA: TGTGCCAGCACGAGTCAGTCGAGGGCTTTCTTT

clone size: many
J gene: TRBJ2-1
V gene: TRBV6-5
D gene: .
CDR3 protein: CASRDPWGNEQFF
CDR3 DNA: TGTGCCAGCCGGGACCCTTGGGGAAATGAGCAGTTCTTC